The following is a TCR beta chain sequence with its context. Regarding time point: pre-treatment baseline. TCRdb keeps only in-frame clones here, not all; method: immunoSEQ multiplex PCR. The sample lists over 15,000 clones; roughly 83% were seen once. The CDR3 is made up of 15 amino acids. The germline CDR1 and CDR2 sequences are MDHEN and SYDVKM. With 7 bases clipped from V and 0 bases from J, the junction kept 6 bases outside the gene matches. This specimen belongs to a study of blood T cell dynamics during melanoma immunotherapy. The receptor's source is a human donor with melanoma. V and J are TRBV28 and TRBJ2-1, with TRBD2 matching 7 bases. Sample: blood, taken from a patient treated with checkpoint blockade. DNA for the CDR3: TGTGCCAGCACTCCATCGGGAGGCTCCTACAATGAGCAGTTCTTC. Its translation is CASTPSGGSYNEQFF.